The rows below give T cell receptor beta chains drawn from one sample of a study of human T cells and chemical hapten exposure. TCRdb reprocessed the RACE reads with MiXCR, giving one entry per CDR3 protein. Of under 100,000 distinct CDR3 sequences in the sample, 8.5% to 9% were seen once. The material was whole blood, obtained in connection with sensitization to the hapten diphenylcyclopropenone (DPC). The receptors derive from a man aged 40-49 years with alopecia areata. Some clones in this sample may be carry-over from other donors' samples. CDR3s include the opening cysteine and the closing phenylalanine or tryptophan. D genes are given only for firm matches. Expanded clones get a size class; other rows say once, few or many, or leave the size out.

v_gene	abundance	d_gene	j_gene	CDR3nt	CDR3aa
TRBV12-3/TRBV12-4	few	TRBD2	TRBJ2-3	TGTGCCAGCAGTCTAGCGGGAGGGTCTAGCACAGATACGCAGTATTTT	CASSLAGGSSTDTQYF
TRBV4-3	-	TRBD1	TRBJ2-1	TGCGCCAGCAGCCAAGATTGGAGGGGACAGGGGGTCTACAATGAGCAGTTCTTC	CASSQDWRGQGVYNEQFF
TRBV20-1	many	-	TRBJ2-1	TGCAGTGCTCCGGGACAAGCGGGATACAATGAGCAGTTCTTC	CSAPGQAGYNEQFF
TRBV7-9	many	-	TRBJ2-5	TGTGCCAGCAGCTTAGAATACCCCCGAGAGACCCAGTACTTC	CASSLEYPRETQYF
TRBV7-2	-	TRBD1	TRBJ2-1	TGTGCCAGCACTCCAGGGGGCAGGAATGAGCAGTTCTTC	CASTPGGRNEQFF
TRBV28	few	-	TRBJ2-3	TGTGCCAGCAGTCAGGGTAGGGACTTCACAGATACGCAGTATTTT	CASSQGRDFTDTQYF
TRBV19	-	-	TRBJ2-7	TGTGCCAGTAGTCTAGGGACGGCGAGCTCCTACGAGCAGTACTTC	CASSLGTASSYEQYF
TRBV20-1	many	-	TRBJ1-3	TGCAGTGCTAGAGGGGGAGGGAATGGAAACACCATATATTTT	CSARGGGNGNTIYF
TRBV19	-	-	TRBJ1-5	TGTGCCAGTACCCCAGTAGGCGGGACTGCGGAATCCCAGCATTTT	CASTPVGGTAESQHF
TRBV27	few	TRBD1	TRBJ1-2	TGTGCCAGCAGTTCCGCCGGGACAGAAACCCTAATTCATGGCTACACCTTC	CASSSAGTETLIHGYTF
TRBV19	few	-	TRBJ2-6	TGTGCCAGTAGCCTTGGGGCCAACGTCCTGACTTTC	CASSLGANVLTF
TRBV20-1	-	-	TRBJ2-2	TGCAGTGCTGGAGGTAGTAGCGGCCTACCGAACACCGGGGAGCTGTTTTTT	CSAGGSSGLPNTGELFF
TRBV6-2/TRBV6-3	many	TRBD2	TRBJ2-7	TGTGCCAGCAGTTACGTACAACTAGCGGGGAACTCCTACGAGCAGTACTTC	CASSYVQLAGNSYEQYF
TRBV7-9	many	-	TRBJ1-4	TGTGCCAGCAGTCGTCGGTCATCCTCATTCGATGAAAAACTGTTTTTT	CASSRRSSSFDEKLFF
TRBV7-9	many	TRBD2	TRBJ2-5	TGTGCCAGCAGCTTAGGAGGAACGGGAGGTTTGGAGACCCAGTACTTC	CASSLGGTGGLETQYF
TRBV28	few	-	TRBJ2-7	TGTGCCAGCAGTTTCGAACAGGATTACGAGCAGTACTTC	CASSFEQDYEQYF
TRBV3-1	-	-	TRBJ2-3	TGTGCCGTCCACCGCTCCAATTGGAGTCTAGCTCTCTACGATACGCAGTATTTT	CAVHRSNWSLALYDTQYF
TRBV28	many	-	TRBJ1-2	TGTGCCAGCAGAGAGGCGGCAGGGGCTAACTATGGCTACACCTTC	CASREAAGANYGYTF
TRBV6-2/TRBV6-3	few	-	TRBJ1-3	TGTGCCAGCGCGACCGGTAGCACCATATATTTT	CASATGSTIYF
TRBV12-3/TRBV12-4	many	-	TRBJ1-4	TGTGCCAGCAGTTTTGATATCGCCGGGGATAATGAAAAACTGTTTTTT	CASSFDIAGDNEKLFF
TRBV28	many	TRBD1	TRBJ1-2	TGTGCCAGCAGTATTGAGACAGGGTATAACTATGGCTACACCTTC	CASSIETGYNYGYTF
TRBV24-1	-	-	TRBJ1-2	TGTGCCACCAGTGACACAGATCCTAACTATGGCTACACCTTC	CATSDTDPNYGYTF
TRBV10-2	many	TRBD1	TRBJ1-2	TGCGCCAGCAGTGAGGGACAGGGGTTAGCCGGCTACACCTTC	CASSEGQGLAGYTF
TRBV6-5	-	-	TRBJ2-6	TGTGCCAGCAGTTACGAGCGGAGTGGGGCCAACGTCCTGACTTTC	CASSYERSGANVLTF
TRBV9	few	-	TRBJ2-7	TGTGCCAGCAGCGGTACAGGGCGAGACTACTACGAGCAGTACTTC	CASSGTGRDYYEQYF
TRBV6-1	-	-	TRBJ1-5	TGTGCCAGCAGACAGATTAGCAATCAGCCCCAGCATTTT	CASRQISNQPQHF
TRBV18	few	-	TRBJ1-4	TGTGCCAGCTCACCCGACGGGGGAGGTGAAAAACTGTTTTTT	CASSPDGGGEKLFF